Described below is a single TCR beta chain sequence and its context. Its antigen is currently unknown. A junction end diverges from the germline sequence, so it may reflect a read error. These data originate in a study of tumor-infiltrating lymphocytes in primary liver carcinoma. Across the study: The study enrolled male and female patients aged 30 to 69 years. The tumors ranged from about 4 to 10 cm across and fell within stage T1-T3 N0M0. Study-wide results and caveats: Relative to blood, tumors carried a significantly larger fraction of the repertoire in their top 250 clones (p = 0.039).

The researchers obtained blood RNA from unsorted whole blood and also extracted germline DNA. No treatment had been given to the patients, who were chronically infected with HBV. A constant-region primer primed TCR beta cDNA synthesis from about 550 ng of total RNA. Libraries covering TCR beta were generated through three nested multiplex PCR rounds (using a slightly modified ARM-PCR). Rounds one and two of PCR, each of roughly 10 cycles, were primed with TRBV1-TRBV30 forward primers and a C-beta reverse primer. TCRdb reprocessed the multiplex PCR reads with MiXCR, giving one entry per CDR3 protein. In the table there are a few hundred thousand distinct CDR3 sequences, about three fifths of which are singletons. The V gene's germline CDR1 is MNHNY and CDR2 SVGAGI (reference sequence). This CDR3 is 14 amino acids long.

V gene TRBV6-6 combines with J gene TRBJ1-4; D not resolved. This clonotype originated in a woman aged 25-40 years with primary liver carcinoma and hepatitis B virus infection. Sequencing input: peripheral blood. The CDR3 here is CASSLSEGFEELFF. The CDR3 region has the DNA TGTGCCAGCAGTCTCTCGGAAGGTTTTGAAGAACTGTTTTTT.